A single sample is the source of the 4 T cell receptor beta chains below, sequenced in a study of shared clonotypes between healthy human individuals. Generated by immunoSEQ multiplex PCR, the TCRdb table keeps only in-frame clones and is missing some. Seen here are around 550,000 clones, around 95% observed once, and the top ten hold over 0.095%. Naive CD8 cells lacked CD45RO and underwent positive selection for CCR7, leaving out terminally differentiated effector memory CD45RA+ cells. Sequencing was performed on naive CD8+ T cells sorted from blood. These TCRs come from a woman in her twenties or thirties in good health.

In this sample, this clone turned up once. The rearrangement links TRBV5-1 to TRBJ1-5, with 7 nucleotides matching TRBD1. The CDR3 totals 16 residues. Germline CDR1 and CDR2: SGHRS and YFSETQ. The V segment lost 7 bases and the J segment 4 bases; nucleotides outside the gene matches: 14. In nucleotides, the CDR3 is TGCGCCAGCCTCCACCTTTGGGGCAGGGGGAATCAGCCCCAGCATTTT. It codes for CASLHLWGRGNQPQHF.

The count of this clone is one. The V gene is TRBV7-9, the J gene TRBJ2-1; D is perhaps TRBD1 or TRBD2 (5 bases each). Germline assignment: CDR1 SEHNR and CDR2 FQNEAQ (reference sequence). The CDR3 loop spans 12 amino acids. V lost 1 base and J lost 9, with 7 bases in between. Written as DNA, the CDR3 is TGTGCCAGCAGCTTAGGTGGGGGTGAGCAGTTCTTC. Protein sequence: CASSLGGGEQFF.

The chain combines TRBV4-1 with TRBJ2-1, with TRBD1 identical over 8 bases. The J segment lost 1 base and the V segment lost 4 bases, leaving 3 bases of the junction unmatched. The CDR3 spans 15 residues. Germline V gene sequence: CDR1 MGHRA, CDR2 YSYEKL. CDR3 in amino acids: CASSPRQGSYNEQFF. The CDR3 DNA reads as TGCGCCAGCAGCCCACGACAGGGGTCCTACAATGAGCAGTTCTTC.

The V gene is TRBV28, the J gene TRBJ2-6; D is perhaps TRBD1 (6 bases). The CDR3 contains 16 residues. V lost 7 bases to trimming and J lost 0 bases, with 13 bases between them. The germline CDR1 and CDR2 sequences are MDHEN and SYDVKM. CDR3 nucleotides: TGTGCCAGCACAGGCAGGGACACCTCTGGGGCCAACGTCCTGACTTTC. Translation gives CASTGRDTSGANVLTF.